The 29 T cell receptor beta chains below come from one sample, sequenced in a study of blood T cells in healthy people across ages. A sample-barcoded 5' primer and a J-beta primer mix were used in a second PCR of roughly 7 to 11 cycles. TCRdb independently ran MiXCR on the 5' RACE reads; one entry per CDR3 protein. The table records approximately 800,000 distinct CDR3 sequences, 36% of them present only once. What was sequenced was blood. Source of these receptors: a man younger than 35 in good health.

The V and J genes are TRBV12-3 or TRBV12-4 and TRBJ2-1; TRBD1 might be the D (6 bases). The CDR3 is 12 amino acids. Trimming pared 5 bases from V and 10 bases from J, leaving 12 bases between. Written as DNA, the CDR3 is TGTGCCAGCAGTACCACAGGGAGAGAGCAGTTCTTC. Amino acids: CASSTTGREQFF.

V usage is TRBV29-1 and J usage is TRBJ2-3; 11 bases fit TRBD2. The germline V gene encodes CDR1 SQVTM and CDR2 ANQGSEA. V lost 6 bases to trimming and J lost 5 bases; unmatched junction nucleotides: 13. The CDR3 runs 16 residues. The CDR3, as DNA: TGCAGCGTGGACGGGACTAGCGGCACGGTAGGAGATACGCAGTATTTT. It yields the protein CSVDGTSGTVGDTQYF.

This clonotype showed up just a few times. The chain uses TRBV12-3 or TRBV12-4 and TRBJ2-3; D may be TRBD1 (6 bases). Trimming removed 1 base at V and 3 bases at J, with 20 bases between. The CDR3 has 18 residues. The CDR3 DNA is TGTGCCAGCAGTTTAGAGGACAGCACCCCCGAGGAGACAGATACGCAGTATTTT. It translates to CASSLEDSTPEETDTQYF.

This clonotype was counted a few times. The chain carries TRBV29-1 and TRBJ2-5; D gene ambiguous. CDR1 is SQVTM, CDR2 ANQGSEA, per germline. The V gene lost 0 bases and the J gene lost 1 base, with 21 bases spanning the gap. This CDR3 is built from 18 residues. This chain's CDR3 is CSVEDLVGSAETQETQYF. The CDR3 DNA reads TGCAGCGTTGAAGATCTGGTTGGTTCGGCAGAGACCCAAGAGACCCAGTACTTC.

This clonotype turned up a few times. The chain uses TRBV19 and TRBJ2-2; D may correspond to TRBD1 or TRBD2 (6 bases each). Germline assignment: CDR1 LNHDA and CDR2 SQIVND (reference sequence). The CDR3 has 14 residues. Trimming shortened V by 4 bases and J by 7 bases, and 13 bases separated the two germline ends. The CDR3 region has the DNA TGTGCCAGTAGTACCATACAGGGACTCGGGGAGCTGTTTTTT. Translation gives CASSTIQGLGELFF.

This chain uses TRBV25-1 with TRBJ2-2; 10 bases line up with TRBD1. This CDR3 is 16 amino acids long. Germline-derived CDR1 and CDR2 are MGHDK and SYGVNS. J was trimmed by 9 bases and V by 3 bases; bases with no gene match: 10. The CDR3 loop is CASSDSGQGFRRELFF. CDR3 nucleotides: TGTGCCAGCAGTGACTCGGGACAGGGGTTTAGGAGGGAGCTGTTTTTT.

This clonotype was seen repeatedly, ten times or more. V gene TRBV28 combines with J gene TRBJ2-5; maybe TRBD1 (6 bases). Germline V CDR1 and CDR2: MDHEN, SYDVKM. This CDR3 is 15 amino acids long. Trimming took 3 bases from V and 5 from J, leaving 16 bases between them. CDR3 DNA: TGTGCCAGCAGTTTGGCAGCAGGGCAGGGGGAGACCCAGTACTTC. Protein sequence: CASSLAAGQGETQYF.

This clonotype was observed a few times. The genes are TRBV6-2 or TRBV6-3 and TRBJ1-1; no clear D. CDR1 MNHEY and CDR2 SVGEGT come from the germline V gene. There are 13 residues in the CDR3. Between the trimmed V and J ends, which lost 6 bases and 11 bases, there was a span of 19 bases. DNA of the CDR3: TGTGCCAGCAGCCTACATCTCAGCGGAGGGGCTTTCTTT. Translated: CASSLHLSGGAFF.

There are many counts of this clonotype. The rearrangement links TRBV20-1 to TRBJ2-7, with a tentative D call TRBD2 (6 bases). From germline, CDR1 is DFQATT and CDR2 SNEGSKA (reference sequence). Trimming took 1 base from V and 1 from J, leaving 8 bases between them. The length of the CDR3 is 13 residues. CDR3 sequence reads: CSARGDWSYEQYF. CDR3 nucleotides: TGCAGTGCTAGAGGGGACTGGTCCTACGAGCAGTACTTC.

The rearrangement links TRBV4-2 to TRBJ2-4; 7 bases fit TRBD2. The CDR3 is made up of 13 amino acids. Per germline, CDR1 LGHNA and CDR2 YNFKEQ. V lost 4 bases to trimming and J lost 5 bases; unmatched junction nucleotides: 2. In DNA form, the CDR3 reads TGTGCCAGCAGCCCCCGGGGGGAAAACATTCAGTACTTC. Its protein product is CASSPRGENIQYF.

This clonotype was observed at least ten times. The chain joins TRBV29-1 to TRBJ1-1, with D possibly matching TRBD1 (5 bases). Germline V gene sequence: CDR1 SQVTM, CDR2 ANQGSEA. The CDR3 is 10 residues long. V was shortened by 7 bases and J by 6 bases, with 9 bases between the two germline ends. CDR3 sequence: CSGSGSEAFF. CDR3 nucleotide sequence: TGCAGCGGTTCAGGGTCTGAAGCTTTCTTT.

The rearrangement links TRBV12-3 or TRBV12-4 to TRBJ2-3; D may be TRBD2 (5 bases). Trimming shortened V by 6 bases and J by 5 bases, and 12 bases separated the two germline ends. The length of the CDR3 is 13 residues. CDR3 sequence: CASREDGLDTQYF. As DNA, the CDR3 is TGTGCCAGCAGGGAGGACGGGCTAGATACGCAGTATTTT.

The table lists this clonotype with a few counts. This chain joins TRBV7-2 and TRBJ2-2, with 7 bases aligning to TRBD1. Unmatched junction bases numbered 7, after V lost 5 bases and J lost 4 bases. The CDR3 extends over 15 amino acids. Germline V CDR1 and CDR2: SGHTA, FQGNSA. The CDR3 reads CASSALGQATGELFF. The CDR3 DNA sequence: TGTGCCAGCAGCGCGCTCGGACAGGCCACCGGGGAGCTGTTTTTT.

This clonotype was seen a few times. V and J are TRBV20-1 and TRBJ1-6, with D unresolved. Trimming removed 6 bases at V and 5 bases at J, with 8 bases between. The CDR3 is made up of 12 amino acids. The germline CDR1 and CDR2 sequences are DFQATT and SNEGSKA (reference sequence). The CDR3 DNA reads as TGCAGTGCGCAAAACAATAATTCACCCCTCCACTTT. It yields the protein CSAQNNNSPLHF.

This clonotype occurred many times. This chain joins TRBV20-1 and TRBJ2-3; 9 bases match TRBD2. Germline V gene lookup returns CDR1 DFQATT and CDR2 SNEGSKA (reference sequence). The J segment lost 3 bases and the V segment lost 6 bases, leaving 10 bases of the junction unmatched. The CDR3 is 15 amino acids. CDR3 amino acids: CSAQEGSGGTDTQYF. DNA of the CDR3: TGCAGTGCCCAAGAGGGCAGCGGGGGGACAGATACGCAGTATTTT.

This clonotype was found a few times. This chain's CDR3 is CSARGGGSSYNEQFF. The CDR3 nucleotides read TGCAGTGCTAGAGGCGGGGGGAGTTCCTACAATGAGCAGTTCTTC. The V and J genes are TRBV20-1 and TRBJ2-1, with 8 nucleotides matching TRBD2. Looked up from germline, CDR1 is DFQATT and CDR2 is SNEGSKA (reference sequence). V gave up 1 base and J gave up 1 base; unmatched junction bases: 3. This CDR3 contains 15 residues.

This chain connects TRBV4-3 to TRBJ2-1; D might be TRBD2 (7 bases). The J call may be incorrect, as the DNA end agrees better with TRBJ2-7. The CDR3 has 15 amino acids. Per germline, CDR1 LGHNA and CDR2 YSLEER. The CDR3 sequence is CASSQGGGTYNEQYF. CDR3 bases: TGCGCCAGCAGCCAAGGCGGGGGCACATACAATGAGCAGTACTTC.

This clonotype was recorded at least ten times. The V gene is TRBV7-2, the J gene TRBJ2-1; D call uncertain. The CDR3 sequence is 13 residues long. Germline CDR1 and CDR2: SGHTA and FQGNSA. V was cut by 1 base and J by 2 bases, with 3 bases left in between. The chain's CDR3 is CASSLGTYNEQFF. The CDR3 region has the DNA TGTGCCAGCAGCTTAGGGACCTACAATGAGCAGTTCTTC.

This rearrangement joins TRBV5-4 to TRBJ1-6, with a weak D call TRBD1 (5 bases). V lost 4 bases, J lost 6 bases, and 11 bases lay in between. CDR3 length: 14 residues. Germline-derived CDR1 and CDR2 are SGHNT and YYREEE (reference sequence). CDR3 in amino acids: CASSLDSPNSPLHF. DNA of the CDR3: TGTGCCAGCAGCCTAGACAGCCCTAATTCACCCCTCCACTTT.

The rearrangement uses TRBV7-8 and TRBJ2-7; unclear D gene. The CDR3 contains 16 residues. Looked up from germline, CDR1 is SGHVS and CDR2 is FQNEAQ. The ends were cut back, 5 bases at V and 0 bases at J, with 17 bases in the middle. In nucleotides, the CDR3 is TGTGCCAGCAGCCCCAAGAGACACTTAGCCTCCTACGAGCAGTACTTC. Translated: CASSPKRHLASYEQYF.

This clonotype was observed a few times. The chain employs TRBV6-6 and TRBJ1-1; no clear D. Germline lookup yields CDR1 MNHNY and CDR2 SVGAGI (reference sequence). There are 13 residues in the CDR3. V was pared by 2 bases and J by 5 bases, with 9 bases between. CDR3 region: CASSYKDLTEAFF. DNA of the CDR3: TGTGCCAGCAGTTACAAAGATTTGACTGAAGCTTTCTTT.

V usage is TRBV27 and J usage is TRBJ1-1, with D possibly matching TRBD1 (6 bases). The CDR3 is 14 residues long. Germline-derived CDR1 and CDR2 are MNHEY and SMNVEV (reference sequence). Trimming removed 3 bases at V and 4 bases at J, with 12 bases between. The CDR3: CASSFMGGFTEAFF. CDR3 DNA sequence: TGTGCCAGCAGTTTCATGGGGGGCTTCACTGAAGCTTTCTTT.

This clonotype was picked up a small number of times. The rearrangement joins TRBV25-1 to TRBJ1-4; 8 bases fit TRBD1. The CDR3 is 13 residues long. After removal of 4 bases from V and 8 bases from J, the junction contained 3 bases not matched to a gene. The germline V gene encodes CDR1 MGHDK and CDR2 SYGVNS. The CDR3 here is CASSVAGGEKLFF. The CDR3 region has the DNA TGTGCCAGCAGTGTGGCAGGGGGCGAAAAACTGTTTTTT.

This clonotype has just a few counts. A much larger clone lies one base from this, so it may be a read error. The rearrangement joins TRBV4-3 to TRBJ2-1; D possibly uses TRBD1 or TRBD2 (6 bases each). Matching the DNA end better, TRBJ2-7 makes the J call doubtful. CDR3 size: 15 residues. The germline V gene encodes CDR1 LGHNA and CDR2 YSLEER. CDR3 sequence reads: CASSQDNGGADEQYF. CDR3 DNA sequence: TGCGCCAGCAGCCAAGATAACGGGGGCGCGGATGAGCAGTACTTC.

Concerning this clonotype itself: Given a much more abundant clone one base away, this may be a read error. The chain recombines TRBV4-3 with TRBJ2-1; D gene ambiguous. Germline assignment: CDR1 LGHNA and CDR2 YSLEER. The V gene lost 0 bases and the J gene lost 10 bases, with 22 bases spanning the gap. This CDR3 region has 17 residues. The CDR3 loop is CASSQDVWASTSLEQFF. The CDR3 DNA follows: TGCGCCAGCAGCCAAGATGTCTGGGCATCGACATCCCTCGAGCAGTTCTTC.

V gene TRBV25-1 combines with J gene TRBJ2-7, with TRBD1 matching 8 bases. V dropped 3 bases and J dropped 3; count of bases not matched to a gene: 1. The CDR3 extends over 13 amino acids. Per the germline V gene, CDR1 is MGHDK and CDR2 is SYGVNS. Here the CDR3 DNA reads TGTGCCAGCAGTGACAGGGGGCTCTACGAGCAGTACTTC. It translates to CASSDRGLYEQYF.

This clonotype was recorded a few times. The rearrangement joins TRBV12-3 or TRBV12-4 to TRBJ2-3; D is possibly TRBD1 or TRBD2 (5 bases each). Trimming removed 6 bases from V and 2 bases from J, with 6 bases in between. CDR3 length: 12 amino acids. The CDR3 loop is CASRGTTDTQYF. The CDR3 bases are TGTGCCAGCAGGGGGACCACAGATACGCAGTATTTT.

CDR3 loop: CATSPYRSTGDTEAFF. Here the CDR3 DNA reads TGTGCCACCAGCCCATATCGCTCAACGGGGGACACTGAAGCTTTCTTT. The gene calls are TRBV15 and TRBJ1-1; D perhaps matches TRBD1 (5 bases). The V end lost 5 bases, the J end lost 3 bases, and 19 bases lay between the germline ends. The CDR3 runs to 16 residues. Germline CDR1 and CDR2: LNHNV and YYDKDF (reference sequence).

This clonotype came up a few times. The V call is TRBV6-2 or TRBV6-3, the J call TRBJ2-1; no clear D. Germline V gene lookup returns CDR1 MNHEY and CDR2 SVGEGT. The V end was cut by 2 bases, the J end by 6 bases, with 8 bases between. CDR3 length: 13 amino acids. CDR3 DNA sequence: TGTGCCAGCAGTTACACTGTTCCCAATGAGCAGTTCTTC. Protein sequence: CASSYTVPNEQFF.